This TCR beta chain was recovered during a study of early T cells in non-severe SARS-CoV-2 infection. Study overall: Sequenced bulk RNA came from whole blood that was unsorted, and chains were unpaired.

The V gene's germline CDR1 is SGHRS and CDR2 YFSETQ. Deletions cut 6 bases from V and 1 base from J, with 7 bases between. This CDR3 has 13 amino acids. TCRdb analysed the 5' RACE reads with MiXCR anew, one entry per CDR3 protein. The top ten clones hold roughly 0.6% of a sample with about 89,000 distinct CDR3 sequences, 14% to 15% of them seen once. Study findings and constraints: VDJdb-based annotation leaned toward anti-spike CD8 responses and missed private and CD4 specificities.

In regard to this clonotype: Its antigen is still unknown.

The genes are TRBV5-1 and TRBJ2-2; D ambiguous. What was sequenced was whole blood. This sequence originates from an adult who was a healthcare worker with PCR-confirmed SARS-CoV-2 infection or an uninfected control (not recorded which). CDR3 sequence reads: CASNAENTGELFF. The CDR3 nucleotides read TGCGCCAGCAACGCGGAGAACACCGGGGAGCTGTTTTTT.